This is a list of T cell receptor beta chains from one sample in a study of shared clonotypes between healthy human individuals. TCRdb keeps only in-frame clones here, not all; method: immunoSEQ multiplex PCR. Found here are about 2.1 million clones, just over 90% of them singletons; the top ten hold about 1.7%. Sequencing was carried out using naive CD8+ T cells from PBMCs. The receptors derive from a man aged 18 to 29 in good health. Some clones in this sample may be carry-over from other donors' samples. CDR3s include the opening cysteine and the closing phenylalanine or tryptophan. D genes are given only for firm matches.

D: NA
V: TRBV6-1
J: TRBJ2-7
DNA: TGTGCCAGCAGTGTCTGGGGGGCAGGAAACGAGCAGTACTTC
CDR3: CASSVWGAGNEQYF

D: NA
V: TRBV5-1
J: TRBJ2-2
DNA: TGCGCCAGCAGCTTGACGGCGGGAAGGGGTACCGGGGAGCTGTTTTTT
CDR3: CASSLTAGRGTGELFF

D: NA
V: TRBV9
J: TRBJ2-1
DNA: TGTGCCAGCAGCCCCCGCGTGAAGAGCTCCTACAATGAGCAGTTCTTC
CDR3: CASSPRVKSSYNEQFF

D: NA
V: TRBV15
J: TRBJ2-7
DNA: TGTGCCACCAGCAGAGGCAGGACGGGGGTTGTTGTGGAGCAGTACTTC
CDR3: CATSRGRTGVVVEQYF

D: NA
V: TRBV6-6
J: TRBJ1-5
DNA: TGTGCCAGCAGTTACTCCGCCCTCCAGCCCCAGCATTTT
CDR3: CASSYSALQPQHF

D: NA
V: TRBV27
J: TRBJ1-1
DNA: TGTGCCAGCAGTTTGGGTGTGGGCACTGAAGCTTTCTTT
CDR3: CASSLGVGTEAFF

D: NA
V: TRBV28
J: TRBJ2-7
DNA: TGTGCCAGCAGTCCGACCAACAGGGCCGAGCAGTACTTC
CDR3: CASSPTNRAEQYF

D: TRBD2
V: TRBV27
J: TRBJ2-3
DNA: TGTGCCAGCAGTTTATCGGCGGGAGTGGGAGATACGCAGTATTTT
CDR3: CASSLSAGVGDTQYF

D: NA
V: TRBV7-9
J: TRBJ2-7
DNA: TGTGCCAGCAGCTCCGGGACTGGAGTCGGCGAGCAGTACTTC
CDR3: CASSSGTGVGEQYF

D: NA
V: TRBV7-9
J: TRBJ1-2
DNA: TGTGCCAGCAGCTTGGGCCGATCCTTCACCTTC
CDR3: CASSLGRSFTF

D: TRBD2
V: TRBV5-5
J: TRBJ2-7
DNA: TGTGCCAGCAGCTTGTTACCGGGACTAAACTACGAGCAGTACTTC
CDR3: CASSLLPGLNYEQYF

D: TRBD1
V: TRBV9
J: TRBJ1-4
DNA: TGTGCCAGCAGCGCCGCCGGGACAGGTGGAGAAAAACTGTTTTTT
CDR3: CASSAAGTGGEKLFF